This TCR beta chain was documented in a study of cytomegalovirus exposure and HLA in healthy donors. Trimming pared 4 bases from V and 8 bases from J, leaving 13 bases between. The CDR3 is 13 residues long. CDR1 is SGDLS, CDR2 YYNGEE, per germline. The PCR contained 60 Vbeta and 13 Jbeta primers. The repertoire was sequenced with immunoSEQ multiplex PCR; TCRdb's copy has only in-frame clones and lacks some. The table has roughly 92,000 clones, about 86% seen once; the top ten hold roughly 4%. The sequence was obtained from a woman aged 65 to 85 in good health and CMV-seropositive. The chain uses TRBV9 and TRBJ1-3; tentatively, D is TRBD1 (6 bases). Sequenced: PBMCs. The CDR3 region is CASSTGIVDTIYF. Written as DNA, the CDR3 is TGTGCCAGCAGCACAGGGATAGTAGACACCATATATTTT. Together with reference TRBV9 and TRBJ1-3, the CDR3 gives the full variable domain: DSGVTQTPKHLITATGQRVTLRCSPRSGDLSVYWYQQSLDQGLQFLIQYYNGEERAKGNILERFSAQQFPDLHSELNLSSLELGDSALYFCASSTGIVDTIYFGEGSWLTVV.